The 26 T cell receptor beta chains below were found in one sample sequenced in a study of T cells in Graves' hyperthyroidism and ophthalmopathy. Amplified regions were TCR beta CDR3 sequences from RNA transcripts. The HTBI set primed first-round TCR CDR3 RT-PCR. Each CDR3 protein is one row after TCRdb ran MiXCR on the multiplex PCR reads. The repertoire consists of around 520,000 distinct CDR3 sequences, with roughly 14% occurring once and the leading ten covering 15% to 20%. The specimen was blood. These TCRs come from a woman under 30 with Graves' hyperthyroidism.

In this sample, this clonotype turned up many times. V gene TRBV11-1 combines with J gene TRBJ2-7; 7 bases fit TRBD1. With 3 bases clipped from V and 4 bases from J, the junction kept 6 bases outside the gene matches. Germline V gene sequence: CDR1 SGHAT, CDR2 FQDESV (reference sequence). The length of the CDR3 is 14 residues. The chain's CDR3 is CASSFRQGGYEQYF. CDR3 bases: TGTGCCAGCAGCTTTCGACAGGGTGGGTACGAGCAGTACTTC. The entire variable domain, with the rest obtained from reference TRBV11-1 and TRBJ2-7, is as follows: EAEVAQSPRYKITEKSQAVAFWCDPISGHATLYWYRQILGQGPELLVQFQDESVVDDSQLPKDRFSAERLKGVDSTLKIQPAELGDSAMYLCASSFRQGGYEQYFGPGTRLTVT.

In its sample, this clonotype was seen many times. The rearrangement uses TRBV27 and TRBJ2-7; 7 nucleotides align to TRBD2. Trimming removed 2 bases from V and 6 bases from J; junction bases left unmatched: 16. The V gene's germline CDR1 is MNHEY and CDR2 SMNVEV (reference sequence). This CDR3 comprises 17 residues. CDR3 residues: CASSLPPGEGRSREQYF. CDR3 nucleotides: TGTGCCAGCAGTTTACCCCCCGGGGAGGGACGCTCTCGCGAGCAGTACTTC.

There are many counts of this clonotype. This chain uses TRBV12-3 or TRBV12-4 with TRBJ1-1; 8 nucleotides line up with TRBD1. The CDR3 is 15 residues long. The J segment lost 5 bases and the V segment lost 7 bases, leaving 12 bases of the junction unmatched. CDR3 protein: CASNDVPRDRTEAFF. The CDR3 DNA is TGTGCCAGCAATGATGTTCCCCGGGACAGGACTGAAGCTTTCTTT.

The sample holds many counts of this clonotype. This chain uses TRBV28 with TRBJ1-1; no clear D. V lost 7 bases and J 0 bases, leaving 12 bases between the germline ends. Germline V gene sequence: CDR1 MDHEN, CDR2 SYDVKM. The CDR3 length is 14 residues. CDR3 region: CASTSHSMNTEAFF. CDR3 in DNA: TGTGCCAGCACCAGTCACAGCATGAACACTGAAGCTTTCTTT.

The chain joins TRBV10-3 to TRBJ2-5; TRBD1 is a possible D gene (5 bases). V lost 7 bases to trimming and J lost 5 bases, with 14 bases between them. The CDR3 has 13 residues. CDR1 and CDR2 from the germline V gene are ENHRY and SYGVKD. In DNA, the CDR3 is TGTGCCATCACCAAGGGGCTTCGGGAGACCCAGTACTTC. Translated, it gives CAITKGLRETQYF.

In this sample, this clonotype turned up many times. The chain is built from TRBV6-1 and TRBJ2-6, with D possibly being TRBD1 or TRBD2 (5 bases each). V was trimmed by 7 bases and J by 0 bases, leaving 13 bases between them. This CDR3 comprises 16 residues. Germline V gives CDR1 MNHNS, CDR2 SASEGT. The CDR3 sequence is CASTIDGGSGANVLTF. The CDR3 bases are TGTGCCAGCACTATCGATGGGGGCTCTGGGGCCAACGTCCTGACTTTC.

This clonotype was recorded many times. This sequence joins TRBV29-1 and TRBJ1-1; TRBD1 matches at 7 bases. The CDR3 covers 13 residues. In germline, CDR1 is SQVTM, CDR2 ANQGSEA. With 2 bases clipped from V and 2 bases from J, the junction kept 2 bases outside the gene matches. CDR3 nucleotide sequence: TGCAGCGTTGAAAGGGACAGTAACACTGAAGCTTTCTTT. This translates into CSVERDSNTEAFF.

The V call is TRBV12-3 or TRBV12-4, the J call TRBJ2-5, with TRBD1 matching 7 bases. With 4 bases clipped from V and 3 bases from J, the junction kept 2 bases outside the gene matches. CDR3 length: 13 residues. CDR3 bases: TGTGCCAGCAGTTGGACAGGCGAAGAGACCCAGTACTTC. Protein sequence: CASSWTGEETQYF.

J is TRBJ2-2 and V is TRBV14, with D perhaps matching TRBD2 (6 bases). Germline V gene lookup returns CDR1 SGHDN and CDR2 FVKESK. The V end was cut by 1 base, the J end by 4 bases, with 13 bases between. This CDR3 has 16 residues. CDR3 amino acids: CASSQVGLASTGELFF. CDR3 nucleotides: TGTGCCAGCAGCCAAGTTGGGCTAGCGTCCACCGGGGAGCTGTTTTTT.

A note on this clonotype: Since a much larger clone is just one base distant, this may be a read error. This chain links TRBV5-1 with TRBJ2-4; 10 nucleotides match TRBD1. V lost 3 bases to trimming and J lost 0 bases; unmatched junction nucleotides: 9. CDR1 is SGHRS, CDR2 YFSETQ, per germline. The CDR3 loop spans 18 amino acids. Here the CDR3 DNA reads TGCGCCAGCAGCTCGGGGACAGGGGTTACCCAAGCCAAAAACATTCAGTACTTC. This translates into CASSSGTGVTQAKNIQYF.

DNA of the CDR3: TGTGCCAGCAGTGTTATAACCTACGAGCAGTACTTC. Translating gives CASSVITYEQYF. This chain uses TRBV6-2 or TRBV6-3 with TRBJ2-7; the D is unclear. Per the germline V gene, CDR1 is MNHEY and CDR2 is SVGEGT. CDR3 length: 12 residues. The ends were cut back, 5 bases at V and 2 bases at J, with 7 bases in the middle.

This clonotype appeared many times. The chain links TRBV5-1 to TRBJ2-1; D uncertain. CDR1 and CDR2 (germline): SGHRS, YFSETQ. CDR3 length: 15 amino acids. With 0 bases removed from V and 5 bases from J, the gap between germline ends came to 12 bases. The CDR3 DNA sequence: TGCGCCAGCAGCTTGGTAGGTAATTTCCACAATGAGCAGTTCTTC. Its translation is CASSLVGNFHNEQFF. Based on the CDR3 plus reference TRBV5-1 and TRBJ2-1, the full variable domain is KAGVTQTPRYLIKTRGQQVTLSCSPISGHRSVSWYQQTPGQGLQFLFEYFSETQRNKGNFPGRFSGRQFSNSRSEMNVSTLELGDSALYLCASSLVGNFHNEQFFGPGTRLTVL.

The chain joins TRBV7-9 to TRBJ2-7; D unresolved. Per germline, CDR1 SEHNR and CDR2 FQNEAQ (reference sequence). V lost 1 base to trimming and J lost 5 bases, with 9 bases between them. The CDR3 contains 13 residues. The DNA for the CDR3 is TGTGCCAGCAGCTTAGGTATGAGAGACGAGCAGTACTTC. It encodes CASSLGMRDEQYF.

Concerning this clonotype: A read error is possible here, since a much larger clone lies one base away. The chain joins TRBV6-1 to TRBJ2-3; the match to TRBD1 covers 8 bases. The CDR3 runs 15 residues. Per germline, CDR1 MNHNS and CDR2 SASEGT. CDR3 region: CACSGTGSRTDTQYF. In DNA, the CDR3 is TGTGCCTGCAGTGGGACAGGTTCTCGCACAGATACGCAGTATTTT.

This clonotype was seen repeatedly, ten times or more. The rearrangement links TRBV2 to TRBJ1-2; D uncertain. Trimming stripped 6 bases from V and 8 bases from J, with 10 bases between. The CDR3 is made up of 11 amino acids. The germline gives CDR1 SNHLY, CDR2 FYNNEI. CDR3 in amino acids: CASRDVRGYTF. DNA for the CDR3: TGTGCCAGCAGAGACGTTCGGGGCTACACCTTC. Variable domain in full (rest from reference TRBV2 and TRBJ1-2): EPEVTQTPSHQVTQMGQEVILRCVPISNHLYFYWYRQILGQKVEFLVSFYNNEISEKSEIFDDQFSVERPDGSNFTLKIRSTKLEDSAMYFCASRDVRGYTFGSGTRLTVV.

This clonotype was recorded a few times. V is TRBV9 and J is TRBJ1-4; no firm D call. Trimming took off 0 bases at V and 6 bases at J, with 12 bases between the two ends. CDR3 size: 15 residues. The germline V gene encodes CDR1 SGDLS and CDR2 YYNGEE. The CDR3 DNA follows: TGTGCCAGCAGCGTAGCCGGGAGCGGGTATGAAAAACTGTTTTTT. Protein product: CASSVAGSGYEKLFF. The whole variable domain, remainder taken from reference TRBV9 and TRBJ1-4, is DSGVTQTPKHLITATGQRVTLRCSPRSGDLSVYWYQQSLDQGLQFLIQYYNGEERAKGNILERFSAQQFPDLHSELNLSSLELGDSALYFCASSVAGSGYEKLFFGSGTQLSVL.

This clonotype was observed many times. The V call is TRBV30, the J call TRBJ1-5; D unclear. Germline V gives CDR1 GTSNPN, CDR2 SVGIG (reference sequence). The CDR3 contains 15 residues. Trimming took 2 bases from V and 7 from J, leaving 18 bases between them. CDR3 region: CAWSRPHGFGQPQHF. In DNA form, the CDR3 reads TGTGCCTGGAGTCGCCCCCATGGATTCGGGCAGCCCCAGCATTTT.

This clonotype showed up many times. J is TRBJ2-5 and V is TRBV7-9; a weak D match, TRBD2 (6 bases). The germline CDR1 and CDR2 sequences are SEHNR and FQNEAQ (reference sequence). Trimming cost V 2 bases and J 3 bases, with 7 bases left between them. This CDR3 spans 13 amino acids. The CDR3 reads CASSLPGEETQYF. Written as DNA, the CDR3 is TGTGCCAGCAGCTTACCGGGAGAAGAGACCCAGTACTTC. The variable domain in full, with the rest retrieved from reference TRBV7-9 and TRBJ2-5, is DTGVSQNPRHKITKRGQNVTFRCDPISEHNRLYWYRQTLGQGPEFLTYFQNEAQLEKSRLLSDRFSAERPKGSFSTLEIQRTEQGDSAMYLCASSLPGEETQYFGPGTRLLVL.

This clonotype appeared a few times. The chain uses TRBV20-1 and TRBJ2-3, with D maybe TRBD1 (5 bases). The CDR3 has 15 residues. Trimming took off 6 bases at V and 4 bases at J, with 20 bases between the two ends. Germline CDR1 and CDR2: DFQATT and SNEGSKA (reference sequence). The CDR3 protein is CSADDRRSFADTQYF. The CDR3 DNA follows: TGCAGTGCAGATGACAGACGGAGTTTTGCAGATACGCAGTATTTT.

The chain links TRBV19 to TRBJ1-1; D gene unclear. This CDR3 region has 11 residues. CDR1 LNHDA and CDR2 SQIVND come from the germline V gene (reference sequence). CDR3 sequence (DNA): TGTGCGACCTCAAAGAAGACTGAAGCTTTCTTT. Translating it yields CATSKKTEAFF. The entire variable domain, with the rest obtained from reference TRBV19 and TRBJ1-1, is as follows: DGGITQSPKYLFRKEGQNVTLSCEQNLNHDAMYWYRQDPGQGLRLIYYSQIVNDFQKGDIAEGYSVSREKKESFPLTVTSAQKNPTAFYLCATSKKTEAFFGQGTRLTVV.

This clonotype has a count of ten or more. The chain uses TRBV13 and TRBJ2-7; D might be TRBD2 (7 bases). V was shortened by 7 bases and J by 2 bases, with 18 bases between the two germline ends. The CDR3 covers 15 residues. The germline CDR1 and CDR2 sequences are PRHDT and FYEKMQ (reference sequence). This CDR3 is CASNRRRGGPYEQYF. CDR3 nucleotides: TGTGCCAGCAACCGACGAAGGGGGGGACCCTACGAGCAGTACTTC. The complete variable domain, with remaining parts taken from reference TRBV13 and TRBJ2-7, reads AAGVIQSPRHLIKEKRETATLKCYPIPRHDTVYWYQQGPGQDPQFLISFYEKMQSDKGSIPDRFSAQQFSDYHSELNMSSLELGDSALYFCASNRRRGGPYEQYFGPGTRLTVT.

This sequence joins TRBV5-4 and TRBJ2-6, with a weak D call TRBD2 (5 bases). The CDR3 runs to 17 residues. Germline V gene data show CDR1 as SGHNT and CDR2 as YYREEE (reference sequence). V lost 4 bases to trimming and J lost 2 bases, with 16 bases between them. The CDR3, as DNA: TGTGCCAGCAGCCCCCCGCCGGGGATTACTGGGGCCAACGTCCTGACTTTC. This sequence encodes CASSPPPGITGANVLTF. The variable domain in full, with the rest retrieved from reference TRBV5-4 and TRBJ2-6, is ETGVTQSPTHLIKTRGQQVTLRCSSQSGHNTVSWYQQALGQGPQFIFQYYREEENGRGNFPPRFSGLQFPNYSSELNVNALELDDSALYLCASSPPPGITGANVLTFGAGSRLTVL.

This chain uses TRBV19 with TRBJ1-4; D gene ambiguous. The CDR3 extends over 14 amino acids. The germline V gene has CDR1 LNHDA and CDR2 SQIVND (reference sequence). Trimming pared 0 bases from V and 5 bases from J, leaving 7 bases between. CDR3 loop: CASSIDRGNEKLFF. The DNA of the CDR3 is TGTGCCAGTAGTATAGATCGAGGGAATGAAAAACTGTTTTTT.

This clonotype has just a few counts. The V call is TRBV19, the J call TRBJ1-1; TRBD1 matches 8 bases. J gave up 4 bases and V 8 bases, and 24 bases lay outside the gene matches. The CDR3 spans 19 residues. Germline V gene lookup returns CDR1 LNHDA and CDR2 SQIVND (reference sequence). The CDR3 here is CASSPDIFRGRIQGTEAFF. The CDR3, as DNA: TGTGCCAGTTCCCCGGATATATTCAGGGGGCGAATTCAGGGCACTGAAGCTTTCTTT.

There are many counts of this clonotype. CDR3 sequence: CASSYIETKYNEQFF. CDR3 in DNA: TGTGCCAGCAGTTACATAGAGACTAAGTACAATGAGCAGTTCTTC. The chain carries TRBV6-5 and TRBJ2-1; D is perhaps TRBD2 (5 bases). Germline V lookup: CDR1 MNHEY, CDR2 SVGAGI. V was shortened by 2 bases and J by 4 bases, with 12 bases between the two germline ends. The CDR3 contains 15 residues.

This clonotype was observed a handful of times. The chain combines TRBV5-6 with TRBJ1-1, with D perhaps matching TRBD1 (5 bases). This CDR3 region has 16 residues. Trimming took off 3 bases at V and 1 base at J, with 16 bases between the two ends. Germline V gives CDR1 SGHDT, CDR2 YYEEEE. In nucleotides, the CDR3 is TGTGCCAGCAGCTGGGACCTCGGGGGGAAGAACACTGAAGCTTTCTTT. This gives the protein CASSWDLGGKNTEAFF.